Below are 12 T cell receptor beta chains sequenced from a single sample in a study of T cell responses to AZD1222 COVID-19 vaccine. The assay was immunoSEQ multiplex PCR, and TCRdb's table has in-frame clones only and misses some. The sample includes roughly 160,000 clones, roughly 94% of them seen just once. The sequencing used peripheral blood, collected on day 0 of AZD1222 vaccination. The receptors stem from an adult in good health.

The chain recombines TRBV5-1 with TRBJ1-1; the D gene is possibly TRBD1 (5 bases). The CDR3 has 14 residues. V was cut by 4 bases and J by 1 base, with 11 bases left in between. In germline, CDR1 is SGHRS, CDR2 YFSETQ. The CDR3 coding sequence is TGCGCCAGCAGCCCAGGGACGGGGAACACTGAAGCTTTCTTT. It encodes CASSPGTGNTEAFF.

The chain recombines TRBV6-5 with TRBJ1-1; D call uncertain. Looked up from germline, CDR1 is MNHEY and CDR2 is SVGAGI. V dropped 6 bases and J dropped 1 base, with 15 bases sitting between them. This CDR3 is built from 15 residues. CDR3 region: CASRHTYPGNTEAFF. The DNA for the CDR3 is TGTGCCAGCAGGCACACGTACCCGGGGAACACTGAAGCTTTCTTT.

This chain uses TRBV21-1 with TRBJ2-7. TRBV21-1 is an annotated pseudogene. The CDR3 contains 13 residues. CDR3 nucleotides: TGTGCCGGAAGGGTGGCAGAGGACGACGAGCAGTACTTC. This gives the protein CAGRVAEDDEQYF.

This rearrangement joins TRBV5-4 to TRBJ1-1, with D unclear. This CDR3 has 11 amino acids. V was clipped by 8 bases and J by 2 bases, with 7 bases between them. CDR1 is SGHNT, CDR2 YYREEE, per germline (reference sequence). Written as DNA, the CDR3 is TGTGCCAGTGAAACAAACACTGAAGCTTTCTTT. Amino acid sequence: CASETNTEAFF.

The V call is TRBV2, the J call TRBJ1-4, with TRBD1 matching over 9 bases. Germline V gives CDR1 SNHLY, CDR2 FYNNEI. The CDR3 has 14 amino acids. V trimming: 4 bases; J trimming: 6 bases; junction bases outside the gene matches: 3. Here the CDR3 reads CASSGGQGDEKLFF. The CDR3, as DNA: TGTGCCAGCAGTGGGGGACAGGGAGATGAAAAACTGTTTTTT.

The chain joins TRBV6-1 to TRBJ1-2; D is unclear. Germline-derived CDR1 and CDR2 are MNHNS and SASEGT. The V end was cut by 6 bases, the J end by 12 bases, with 20 bases between. The CDR3 contains 13 residues. This chain's CDR3 is CASSGSEAAMDTF. DNA for the CDR3: TGTGCCAGCAGCGGATCAGAGGCGGCCATGGACACCTTC.

The chain joins TRBV7-6 to TRBJ1-3, with D unresolved. Trimming took off 1 base at V and 0 bases at J, with 10 bases between the two ends. This CDR3 has 16 residues. From germline, CDR1 is SGHVS and CDR2 FNYEAQ. The CDR3 sequence: CASSLGTRSSGNTIYF. The CDR3 DNA reads TGTGCCAGCAGCTTAGGGACCAGGAGCTCTGGAAACACCATATATTTT.

The V and J genes are TRBV5-5 and TRBJ1-1; unclear D gene. Trimming removed 2 bases at V and 0 bases at J, with 8 bases between. Germline values: CDR1 SGHKS, CDR2 YYEKEE (reference sequence). This CDR3 is 14 amino acids long. CDR3 DNA sequence: TGTGCCAGCAGCTTTCAGATTTTGAACACTGAAGCTTTCTTT. Translating gives CASSFQILNTEAFF.

Concerning this clone itself: An end of the junction differs from the germline gene, which may be a read error. V is TRBV7-9 and J is TRBJ2-1; D is possibly TRBD1 (5 bases). The V gene's germline CDR1 is SEHNR and CDR2 FQNEAQ (reference sequence). There are 15 residues in the CDR3. DNA for the CDR3: TGTGCCAGCAGCTCCACAGGCCGTTCCTACGATGAGCAGTTCTTC. This translates into CASSSTGRSYDEQFF.

The chain has TRBV3-1 (or the pseudogene TRBV3-2) and TRBJ2-1, with 10 positions matching TRBD2. CDR3 length equals 16 residues. The J segment lost 7 bases and the V segment lost 4 bases, leaving 10 bases of the junction unmatched. Per germline, CDR1 LGHDT and CDR2 YNNKEL (reference sequence). CDR3 residues: CASSRRTSGGGNEQFF. The CDR3 bases are TGTGCCAGCAGCCGCCGGACTAGCGGAGGGGGGAATGAGCAGTTCTTC.

CDR3 sequence reads: CASSTQGSSYNSPLHF. Here the CDR3 DNA reads TGTGCCAGCAGTACACAGGGGAGCTCCTATAATTCACCCCTCCACTTT. The chain joins TRBV27 to TRBJ1-6; 7 bases are a match to TRBD1. CDR1 is MNHEY, CDR2 SMNVEV, per germline (reference sequence). The CDR3 covers 16 residues. With 5 bases clipped from V and 0 bases from J, the junction kept 4 bases outside the gene matches.

The V call is TRBV6-5, the J call TRBJ2-7, with D perhaps given as TRBD1 or TRBD2 (5 bases each). Per germline, CDR1 MNHEY and CDR2 SVGAGI. The CDR3 has 12 amino acids. Trimming cost V 1 base and J 5 bases, with 6 bases left between them. The CDR3 DNA reads TGTGCCAGCAGTTACTTGGGGGACGAGCAGTACTTC. It yields the protein CASSYLGDEQYF.